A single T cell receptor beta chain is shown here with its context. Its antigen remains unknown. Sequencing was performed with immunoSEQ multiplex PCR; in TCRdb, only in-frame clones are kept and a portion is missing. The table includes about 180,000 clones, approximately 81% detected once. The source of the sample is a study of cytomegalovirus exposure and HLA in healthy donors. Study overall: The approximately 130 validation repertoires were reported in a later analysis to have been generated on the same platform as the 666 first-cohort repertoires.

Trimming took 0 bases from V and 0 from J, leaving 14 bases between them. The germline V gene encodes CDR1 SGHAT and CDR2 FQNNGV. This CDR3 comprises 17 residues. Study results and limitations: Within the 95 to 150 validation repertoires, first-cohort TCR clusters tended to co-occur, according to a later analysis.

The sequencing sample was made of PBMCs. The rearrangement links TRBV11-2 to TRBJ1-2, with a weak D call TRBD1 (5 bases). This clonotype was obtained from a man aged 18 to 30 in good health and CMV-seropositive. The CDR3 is CASSLDRWAGPNYGYTF. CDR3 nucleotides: TGTGCCAGCAGCTTAGATAGGTGGGCAGGGCCTAACTATGGCTACACCTTC.